A selection of T cell receptor beta chains follows, all from one sample in a study of CD8+CD57+ T cells in acquired aplastic anemia. TCRdb re-derived calls from the reads in MiXCR, one entry per CDR3 protein. The sample contains roughly 170,000 distinct CDR3 sequences, about half of which appear only once. The specimen sequenced was sorted CD4+, CD8+, or CD8+CD57+ T cells (not recorded which) from PBMCs. These TCRs come from a human donor with aplastic anemia. CDR3s include the opening cysteine and the closing phenylalanine or tryptophan. D genes are given only for firm matches. Only some rows state a clone size, as once, few, many or a class for expanded clones.

CDR3 length: 15; clone size: NA; V gene: TRBV5-1; D gene: TRBD1; J gene: TRBJ1-1; CDR3 DNA: TGCGCCAGCAGCTTGCCCGGGACAGGGAGGACTGAAGCTTTCTTT; CDR3 protein: CASSLPGTGRTEAFF
CDR3 length: 15; clone size: NA; V gene: TRBV10-3; D gene: NA; J gene: TRBJ2-6; CDR3 DNA: TGTGCCATCGGGGCAGGTAGCTCTGGGGCCAACGTCCTGACTTTC; CDR3 protein: CAIGAGSSGANVLTF
CDR3 length: 13; clone size: NA; V gene: TRBV20-1; D gene: NA; J gene: TRBJ2-7; CDR3 DNA: TGCAGTGCCCCAGGGGACAACTCCTACGAGCAGTACTTC; CDR3 protein: CSAPGDNSYEQYF
CDR3 length: 14; clone size: NA; V gene: TRBV10-3; D gene: TRBD1; J gene: TRBJ1-1; CDR3 DNA: TGTGCCATCAGGCCGGGACAGGGGACAACTGAAGCTTTCTTT; CDR3 protein: CAIRPGQGTTEAFF
CDR3 length: 12; clone size: NA; V gene: TRBV7-6; D gene: NA; J gene: TRBJ2-2; CDR3 DNA: TGTGCCAGCAGGGCAGTCTCGGGGGAGCTGTTTTTT; CDR3 protein: CASRAVSGELFF
CDR3 length: 12; clone size: many; V gene: TRBV3-1; D gene: TRBD2; J gene: TRBJ2-5; CDR3 DNA: TGTGCCAGCAGCCACGGGGAGGGGACCCAGTACTTC; CDR3 protein: CASSHGEGTQYF
CDR3 length: 13; clone size: NA; V gene: TRBV2; D gene: NA; J gene: TRBJ1-6; CDR3 DNA: TGTGCCAGCCATAGACAGGTTGGTTCACCCCTCCACTTT; CDR3 protein: CASHRQVGSPLHF
CDR3 length: 15; clone size: NA; V gene: TRBV11-1; D gene: NA; J gene: TRBJ2-1; CDR3 DNA: TGTGCCAGCACCTTCGGCAGGGAATTGGGTTGGGGGCAGTTCTTC; CDR3 protein: CASTFGRELGWGQFF
CDR3 length: 15; clone size: NA; V gene: TRBV2; D gene: NA; J gene: TRBJ1-5; CDR3 DNA: TGTGCCAGCAGCCTCGGACAGTCCTCTAATCAGCCCCAGCATTTT; CDR3 protein: CASSLGQSSNQPQHF
CDR3 length: 15; clone size: few; V gene: TRBV3-1; D gene: NA; J gene: TRBJ2-7; CDR3 DNA: TGTGCCAGCAGCCAAGGTGGGGGGATCTCCTACGAGCAGTACTTC; CDR3 protein: CASSQGGGISYEQYF
CDR3 length: 14; clone size: few; V gene: TRBV30; D gene: NA; J gene: TRBJ2-3; CDR3 DNA: TGTGCCTGGGACCTCCCGGGGCGCACAGATACGCAGTATTTT; CDR3 protein: CAWDLPGRTDTQYF
CDR3 length: 16; clone size: many; V gene: TRBV20-1; D gene: TRBD1; J gene: TRBJ1-5; CDR3 DNA: TGCAGTGCTAGGCCGGGACAGGGGGTCCGTAATCAGCCCCAGCATTTT; CDR3 protein: CSARPGQGVRNQPQHF
CDR3 length: 14; clone size: NA; V gene: TRBV4-1; D gene: NA; J gene: TRBJ2-7; CDR3 DNA: TGCGCCAGCAGCCAAGATGAGGGGATCCACGAGCAGTACTTC; CDR3 protein: CASSQDEGIHEQYF
CDR3 length: 13; clone size: NA; V gene: TRBV20-1; D gene: NA; J gene: TRBJ2-7; CDR3 DNA: TGCAGTGCTAGAGATCAGCCGCATTACGAGCAGTACTTC; CDR3 protein: CSARDQPHYEQYF
CDR3 length: 16; clone size: many; V gene: TRBV19; D gene: NA; J gene: TRBJ1-4; CDR3 DNA: TGTGCCAGTAGTATAGGGAGCAGGGAATGGAGTGAAAAACTGTTTTTT; CDR3 protein: CASSIGSREWSEKLFF
CDR3 length: 13; clone size: few; V gene: TRBV10-3; D gene: NA; J gene: TRBJ2-3; CDR3 DNA: TGTGCCATCAGTGATTCGGGACCAGATACGCAGTATTTT; CDR3 protein: CAISDSGPDTQYF
CDR3 length: 16; clone size: few; V gene: TRBV24-1; D gene: TRBD1; J gene: TRBJ2-2; CDR3 DNA: TGTGCCACCAGTCCGCCAGGGGGCGTAAGGACCGGGGAGCTGTTTTTT; CDR3 protein: CATSPPGGVRTGELFF
CDR3 length: 13; clone size: NA; V gene: TRBV10-2; D gene: NA; J gene: TRBJ2-3; CDR3 DNA: TGCGCCAGCAGTGATCGGTACACAGATACGCAGTATTTT; CDR3 protein: CASSDRYTDTQYF
CDR3 length: 14; clone size: NA; V gene: TRBV2; D gene: TRBD1; J gene: TRBJ1-6; CDR3 DNA: TGCGCCAGCAGTGAACAGGGGGCGGCTTCACCCCTCCACTTT; CDR3 protein: CASSEQGAASPLHF
CDR3 length: 14; clone size: NA; V gene: TRBV10-3; D gene: NA; J gene: TRBJ2-5; CDR3 DNA: TGTGTCATCAGTGCGGTTGGAGTGCAAGAGACCCAGTGCTTC; CDR3 protein: CVISAVGVQETQCF
CDR3 length: 12; clone size: once; V gene: TRBV12-3/TRBV12-4; D gene: NA; J gene: TRBJ2-7; CDR3 DNA: TGTGCCAGCAGTTTTCGGGGATACGATCCGTACTTC; CDR3 protein: CASSFRGYDPYF
CDR3 length: 15; clone size: NA; V gene: TRBV15; D gene: NA; J gene: TRBJ2-2; CDR3 DNA: TGTGCCACCAGCAGAGCGGCAGTCGTCACCGGGGAGCTGTTTTTT; CDR3 protein: CATSRAAVVTGELFF
CDR3 length: 16; clone size: NA; V gene: TRBV11-1; D gene: NA; J gene: TRBJ2-7; CDR3 DNA: TGTGCCAGCAGCTGGTATCGGGACAACCCTAGCTACGAGCAGTACTTC; CDR3 protein: CASSWYRDNPSYEQYF
CDR3 length: 14; clone size: NA; V gene: TRBV6-5; D gene: TRBD1; J gene: TRBJ2-7; CDR3 DNA: TGTGCCAGCAGTTCCGGTGGGACAGTCTACGAGCAGTACTTC; CDR3 protein: CASSSGGTVYEQYF
CDR3 length: 14; clone size: many; V gene: TRBV20-1; D gene: NA; J gene: TRBJ1-3; CDR3 DNA: TGCAGTGCTACCCGCCCGACGGGGGGAAACACCATATATTTT; CDR3 protein: CSATRPTGGNTIYF
CDR3 length: 15; clone size: NA; V gene: TRBV19; D gene: NA; J gene: TRBJ1-6; CDR3 DNA: TGTGCCAGTAGTATCTACCGGGAAACCAATTCACCCCTCCACTTT; CDR3 protein: CASSIYRETNSPLHF
CDR3 length: 15; clone size: many; V gene: TRBV7-9; D gene: NA; J gene: TRBJ1-1; CDR3 DNA: TGTACCAGCAGCCTTGAGGGGAGGGGGGGAACTGAAGCTTTCTTT; CDR3 protein: CTSSLEGRGGTEAFF
CDR3 length: 14; clone size: many; V gene: TRBV19; D gene: NA; J gene: TRBJ2-7; CDR3 DNA: TGTGCCAGTACCGAGCAGACAGGCTCCTACGAGCAGTACTTC; CDR3 protein: CASTEQTGSYEQYF
CDR3 length: 18; clone size: NA; V gene: TRBV7-7; D gene: TRBD1; J gene: TRBJ2-7; CDR3 DNA: TGTGCTAGCAGCTTAAGCGGGACAGGGGACCAGAGCTCCTACGAGCAGTACTTC; CDR3 protein: CASSLSGTGDQSSYEQYF
CDR3 length: 18; clone size: NA; V gene: TRBV15; D gene: NA; J gene: TRBJ1-4; CDR3 DNA: TGTGCCACCAGCAGTAATCAGGGAATGGGGGGAGGTGGTGAAAAACTGTTTTTT; CDR3 protein: CATSSNQGMGGGGEKLFF
CDR3 length: 18; clone size: NA; V gene: TRBV9; D gene: TRBD2; J gene: TRBJ2-3; CDR3 DNA: TGTGCCAGCAGCGTTACTAGCGGGGGGGCCCGAAACACAGATACGCAGTATTTT; CDR3 protein: CASSVTSGGARNTDTQYF
CDR3 length: 12; clone size: NA; V gene: TRBV19; D gene: NA; J gene: TRBJ1-2; CDR3 DNA: TGTGCCAGTAGTATAGTGACAGGTGGCTACACCTTC; CDR3 protein: CASSIVTGGYTF
CDR3 length: 13; clone size: NA; V gene: TRBV10-3; D gene: TRBD1; J gene: TRBJ2-7; CDR3 DNA: TGTGCCACCCGACAGGGTCCTTCGTACGAGCAGTACTTC; CDR3 protein: CATRQGPSYEQYF
CDR3 length: 17; clone size: NA; V gene: TRBV5-1; D gene: TRBD1; J gene: TRBJ1-1; CDR3 DNA: TGCGCCAGCAGCTTGGCCCGGAGGACAGGGGTCTACACTGAAGCTTTCTTT; CDR3 protein: CASSLARRTGVYTEAFF
CDR3 length: 12; clone size: NA; V gene: TRBV7-9; D gene: NA; J gene: TRBJ1-1; CDR3 DNA: TGTGCCAGCAGAGGAGGGGTCACTGAAGCTTTCTTT; CDR3 protein: CASRGGVTEAFF
CDR3 length: 15; clone size: NA; V gene: TRBV20-1; D gene: TRBD1; J gene: TRBJ2-1; CDR3 DNA: TGCAGTGCTAGCCTCCGGACAGGGGGCAACAATGAGCAGTTCTTC; CDR3 protein: CSASLRTGGNNEQFF
CDR3 length: 14; clone size: many; V gene: TRBV24-1; D gene: NA; J gene: TRBJ2-7; CDR3 DNA: TGTGCCACCAGTGATATAGGACAGCCCTACGAGCAGTACTTC; CDR3 protein: CATSDIGQPYEQYF
CDR3 length: 12; clone size: few; V gene: TRBV29-1; D gene: NA; J gene: TRBJ2-7; CDR3 DNA: TGCAGCGTTCTCCCGGGGGCGGGGGAGCAGTACTTC; CDR3 protein: CSVLPGAGEQYF
CDR3 length: 12; clone size: NA; V gene: TRBV5-6; D gene: NA; J gene: TRBJ1-6; CDR3 DNA: TGTGCCAGCAGCTTTGCCAACTCACCCCTCCACTTT; CDR3 protein: CASSFANSPLHF
CDR3 length: 15; clone size: few; V gene: TRBV25-1; D gene: NA; J gene: TRBJ1-1; CDR3 DNA: TGTGCCAGCAGTGAATACAGGGCCAAAAGAACTGAAGCTTTCTTT; CDR3 protein: CASSEYRAKRTEAFF
CDR3 length: 17; clone size: few; V gene: TRBV28; D gene: NA; J gene: TRBJ1-5; CDR3 DNA: TGTGCCAGCAGTCCCCGCAGCGGAGGCGGTGGCAATCAGCCCCAGCATTTT; CDR3 protein: CASSPRSGGGGNQPQHF
CDR3 length: 16; clone size: once; V gene: TRBV15; D gene: TRBD1; J gene: TRBJ2-5; CDR3 DNA: TGTGCCACCAGCAGTCAGAGACAGGGCCTCGGAGAGACCCAGTACTTC; CDR3 protein: CATSSQRQGLGETQYF
CDR3 length: 16; clone size: few; V gene: TRBV10-3; D gene: NA; J gene: TRBJ2-7; CDR3 DNA: TGTGCCATCAGTGGGGGTGGGGGCGACCCTGCTTACGAGCAGTACTTC; CDR3 protein: CAISGGGGDPAYEQYF
CDR3 length: 13; clone size: NA; V gene: TRBV7-2; D gene: NA; J gene: TRBJ2-3; CDR3 DNA: TGTGCCAGCAGCACGCGGTCAGTAGATACGCAGTATTTT; CDR3 protein: CASSTRSVDTQYF
CDR3 length: 15; clone size: NA; V gene: TRBV15; D gene: NA; J gene: TRBJ2-2; CDR3 DNA: TGTGCCACCAGCGGGCAGGATGGCGGCACCGGGGAGCTGTTTTTT; CDR3 protein: CATSGQDGGTGELFF